One TCR beta chain is described in this entry. RNA was extracted with the RNeasy kit, and a quantity of roughly 0.5 to 1 ug was reverse transcribed using random hexamers. immunoSEQ multiplex PCR amplified TCR beta CDR3 across 54 Vbeta, 13 Jbeta. Each CDR3 protein gets one entry after TCRdb re-called the immunoSEQ multiplex PCR reads with MiXCR. Here the sample spans some 160,000 distinct CDR3 sequences, 92% being singletons. The entry originates in a study of CD8 T cells in Susac syndrome. Trimming at V came to 6 bases and at J to 5 bases, leaving 9 bases not matched to a gene. Looked up from germline, CDR1 is SNHLY and CDR2 is FYNNEI. The CDR3 spans 15 residues. From blood CD8+ and CD4+ T cells, the TCR beta chain was sequenced. Healthy donors served as the controls. They were matched for age and sex. Negative isolation was applied to CD8+ and CD4+ T cells, and FACS enrichment was applied to TEMRA cells.

Sequenced material: CD4+ T cells from PBMCs. The receptor was isolated from a human donor in good health. The chain uses TRBV2 and TRBJ2-5; 10 positions agree with TRBD1. The CDR3 coding sequence is TGTGCCAGCAGGATCCGACAGGGGGCACGGGAGACCCAGTACTTC. Its protein product is CASRIRQGARETQYF.